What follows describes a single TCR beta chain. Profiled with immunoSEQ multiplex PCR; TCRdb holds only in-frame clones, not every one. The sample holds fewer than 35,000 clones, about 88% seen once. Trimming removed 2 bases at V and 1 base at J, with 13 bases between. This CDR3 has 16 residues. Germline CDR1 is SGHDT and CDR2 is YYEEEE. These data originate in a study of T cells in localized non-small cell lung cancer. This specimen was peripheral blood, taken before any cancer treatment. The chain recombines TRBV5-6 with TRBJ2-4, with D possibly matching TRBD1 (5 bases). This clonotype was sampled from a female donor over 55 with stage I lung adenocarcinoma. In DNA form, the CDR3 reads TGTGCCAGCAGCTTACAGGTAACATGGGCCAAAAACATTCAGTACTTC. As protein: CASSLQVTWAKNIQYF.